One sample yielded the 29 T cell receptor beta chains listed below, sequenced in a study of neurological immune-mediated disorders. TCRdb ran MiXCR on the 5' RACE reads and lists one entry per CDR3 protein. This table holds around 68,000 distinct CDR3 sequences, approximately 4.2% found once. Input material: PBMCs. The receptors shown here come from a man aged 50 to 60 with multiple sclerosis.

This clonotype was seen ten or more times. This chain connects TRBV2 to TRBJ2-2, with D possibly matching TRBD1 (5 bases). Trimming took 3 bases from V and 6 from J, leaving 14 bases between them. The germline gives CDR1 SNHLY, CDR2 FYNNEI. The CDR3 is 15 residues long. The CDR3 DNA reads TGTGCCAGCAGTGACCAGGGTTTAGGCTCCGGGGAGCTGTTTTTT. It is translated as CASSDQGLGSGELFF.

This clonotype was seen only a few times. The chain employs TRBV5-1 and TRBJ2-2; the match to TRBD1 covers 8 bases. Trimming cost V 0 bases and J 1 base; bases outside gene matches: 2. Germline V lookup: CDR1 SGHRS, CDR2 YFSETQ. CDR3 length equals 16 residues. The CDR3 region has the DNA TGCGCCAGCAGCTTGGTCGGGACAGGGAACACCGGGGAGCTGTTTTTT. Its translation is CASSLVGTGNTGELFF.

This clonotype appeared many times. A junction boundary mismatches the germline segment, possibly from a read error. The V call is TRBV20-1, the J call TRBJ1-5; D gene ambiguous. This CDR3 spans 10 amino acids. The germline V gene encodes CDR1 DFQATT and CDR2 SNEGSKA (reference sequence). This chain's CDR3 is CSAGRLPQNF. The CDR3 DNA reads as TGCAGTGCCGGCCGACTCCCCCAGAATTTT.

This clonotype was recorded at least ten times. This chain connects TRBV5-1 to TRBJ2-2; no firm D call. V was shortened by 3 bases and J by 2 bases, with 5 bases between the two germline ends. Germline lookup yields CDR1 SGHRS and CDR2 YFSETQ. The CDR3 spans 13 residues. CDR3 in DNA: TGCGCCAGCAGCTGGGAAAACACCGGGGAGCTGTTTTTT. It yields the protein CASSWENTGELFF.

This clonotype was picked up many times. V and J are TRBV5-1 and TRBJ2-3, with TRBD2 matching over 9 bases. V shed 1 base, J shed 2 bases, and the junction held 2 bases outside the gene matches. The length of the CDR3 is 15 residues. CDR1 is SGHRS and CDR2 is YFSETQ in the germline V gene. This CDR3 is CASSLLAGATDTQYF. The CDR3 nucleotides are TGCGCCAGCAGCTTGTTAGCGGGGGCCACAGATACGCAGTATTTT.

This clonotype was seen ten or more times. This sequence joins TRBV4-1 and TRBJ2-7; D not certain. V lost 1 base and J lost 7, with 14 bases in between. This CDR3 is 14 amino acids long. Germline assignment: CDR1 MGHRA and CDR2 YSYEKL. The CDR3 sequence is CASSQGVTGWEQYF. The CDR3 nucleotides read TGCGCCAGCAGCCAAGGGGTCACTGGGTGGGAGCAGTACTTC.

The sample holds many counts of this clonotype. This sequence joins TRBV16 and TRBJ1-1, with TRBD1 matching 9 bases. J gave up 4 bases and V 0 bases, and 3 bases lay outside the gene matches. Germline values: CDR1 KGHSY, CDR2 FQNENV. This CDR3 has 15 residues. CDR3 loop: CASSQSRTGATEAFF. In DNA, the CDR3 is TGTGCCAGCAGCCAATCGCGGACAGGGGCCACTGAAGCTTTCTTT.

This clonotype has a count of ten or more. The chain carries TRBV18 and TRBJ1-5; 7 nucleotides align to TRBD1. With 3 bases clipped from V and 3 bases from J, the junction kept 5 bases outside the gene matches. The CDR3 totals 15 residues. Germline V CDR1 and CDR2: KGHSH, LQKENI. The CDR3 sequence: CASSPTGTTNQPQHF. Written as DNA, the CDR3 is TGTGCCAGCTCACCGACAGGGACGACCAATCAGCCCCAGCATTTT.

There are many counts of this clonotype. This chain connects TRBV7-6 to TRBJ2-3, with D maybe TRBD2 (5 bases). Germline V CDR1 and CDR2: SGHVS, FNYEAQ. The CDR3 extends over 12 amino acids. Trimming shortened V by 6 bases and J by 1 base, and 5 bases separated the two germline ends. In nucleotides, the CDR3 is TGTGCCAGCAGGGGAGGCACAGATACGCAGTATTTT. As protein: CASRGGTDTQYF.

This clonotype has ten or more counts. The rearrangement links TRBV5-1 to TRBJ2-1, with unresolved D. The length of the CDR3 is 16 residues. V gave up 1 base and J gave up 0 bases, with 11 bases separating them. Germline V gene lookup returns CDR1 SGHRS and CDR2 YFSETQ. The CDR3 sequence is CASSLFYPSSYNEQFF. The CDR3 DNA sequence: TGCGCCAGCAGCTTGTTTTACCCGAGCTCCTACAATGAGCAGTTCTTC.

This clonotype has ten or more counts. The rearrangement uses TRBV6-5 and TRBJ1-1; TRBD1 agrees at 8 bases. The CDR3 totals 16 residues. Germline loops: CDR1 MNHEY, CDR2 SVGAGI. V lost 6 bases and J lost 3; bases outside the gene matches: 12. The CDR3 is CASRPDRGLGYTEAFF. The CDR3 coding sequence is TGTGCCAGCAGACCCGACAGGGGCCTGGGGTACACTGAAGCTTTCTTT.

This clonotype was seen at least ten times. V usage is TRBV5-6 and J usage is TRBJ1-2, with 7 bases lining up with TRBD1. This CDR3 region has 16 residues. Unmatched junction bases numbered 9, after V lost 3 bases and J lost 1 base. The germline gives CDR1 SGHDT, CDR2 YYEEEE. CDR3: CASSSAGTDFNYGYTF. The DNA of the CDR3 is TGTGCCAGCAGCTCCGCCGGGACAGACTTTAACTATGGCTACACCTTC.

This clonotype was recorded many times. This chain uses TRBV6-5 with TRBJ2-1, with a possible D match to TRBD2 (5 bases). Germline assignment: CDR1 MNHEY and CDR2 SVGAGI. V dropped 5 bases and J dropped 7 bases, with 21 bases sitting between them. CDR3 length equals 16 residues. The CDR3 nucleotides read TGTGCCAGCAGTCAGCCCGGACTTCGCGGGCGGAATGAGCAGTTCTTC. It codes for CASSQPGLRGRNEQFF.

This clonotype was detected ten times or more. CDR3: CASTTGTGSGTEAFF. The CDR3 DNA reads TGCGCCAGCACCACCGGAACAGGGTCGGGCACTGAAGCTTTCTTT. The V gene is TRBV5-1, the J gene TRBJ1-1; D possibly corresponds to TRBD1 (6 bases). Looked up from germline, CDR1 is SGHRS and CDR2 is YFSETQ. V was clipped by 6 bases and J by 4 bases, with 19 bases between them. This CDR3 has 15 amino acids.

The sample holds a few counts of this clonotype. The J gene is TRBJ1-2, the V gene TRBV27; D is ambiguous. Germline lookup yields CDR1 MNHEY and CDR2 SMNVEV (reference sequence). This CDR3 is 13 amino acids long. V was cut by 1 base and J by 4 bases, with 7 bases left in between. CDR3 in DNA: TGTGCCAGCAGTTTATTCGGCAGCTATGGCTACACCTTC. This translates into CASSLFGSYGYTF.

This clonotype came up a few times. This chain joins TRBV9 and TRBJ2-7; D is perhaps TRBD2 (7 bases). Trimming stripped 0 bases from V and 0 bases from J, with 10 bases between. This CDR3 spans 15 amino acids. Germline CDR1 is SGDLS and CDR2 is YYNGEE. The CDR3 DNA follows: TGTGCCAGCAGCGTAGGCGGGGGCCTCTCCTACGAGCAGTACTTC. Protein sequence: CASSVGGGLSYEQYF.

This clonotype was recorded many times. The chain has TRBV4-3 and TRBJ2-7, with TRBD1 matching over 11 bases. The ends lost 1 base at V and 4 bases at J; junction bases unmatched: 9. CDR1 is LGHNA, CDR2 YSLEER, per germline. The CDR3 spans 17 residues. Here the CDR3 reads CASSQGLYGTGGYEQYF. The CDR3 nucleotides read TGCGCCAGCAGCCAAGGTTTATACGGGACAGGGGGTTACGAGCAGTACTTC.

This clonotype was seen a handful of times. This sequence joins TRBV28 and TRBJ2-1; no clear D. The CDR3 spans 14 residues. CDR1 MDHEN and CDR2 SYDVKM come from the germline V gene. V was cut by 5 bases and J by 7 bases, with 15 bases left in between. The DNA of the CDR3 is TGTGCCAGCAGTCTAGAGCTAATCTGGAATGAGCAGTTCTTC. The encoded protein is CASSLELIWNEQFF.

This clonotype was counted at least ten times. The chain recombines TRBV6-1 with TRBJ1-1; the D is unclear. The CDR3 is 15 residues long. Looked up from germline, CDR1 is MNHNS and CDR2 is SASEGT. Trimming removed 8 bases at V and 5 bases at J, with 21 bases between. The CDR3 DNA sequence: TGTGCCAGCCGGTCCGGTATGTCCGCAGAGACTGAAGCTTTCTTT. It specifies CASRSGMSAETEAFF.

With respect to this clonotype: This may come from a read error, since a much larger clone is one base off. V gene TRBV20-1 combines with J gene TRBJ2-2; D might be TRBD1 (5 bases). Trimming shortened V by 7 bases and J by 7 bases, and 19 bases separated the two germline ends. There are 14 residues in the CDR3. The germline V gene has CDR1 DFQATT and CDR2 SNEGSKA (reference sequence). The CDR3 DNA sequence: TGCAGTGTCCCAGACAGTGGTTCGGGCGGGGAGCTGTTTTTT. Translation gives CSVPDSGSGGELFF.

The genes are TRBV20-1 and TRBJ1-4, with no clear D. This CDR3 has 13 residues. Germline V gives CDR1 DFQATT, CDR2 SNEGSKA (reference sequence). V dropped 6 bases and J dropped 7 bases, with 15 bases sitting between them. CDR3 residues: CSAKRHSIEKLFF. DNA of the CDR3: TGCAGTGCGAAACGCCACTCTATTGAAAAACTGTTTTTT.

V usage is TRBV7-9 and J usage is TRBJ2-3, with 7 bases lining up with TRBD1. Losses at the gene ends were 2 bases for V and 0 bases for J; bases not matched to a gene: 8. The CDR3 consists of 17 residues. Germline V gene data show CDR1 as SEHNR and CDR2 as FQNEAQ (reference sequence). This chain's CDR3 is CASSLPWDRESTDTQYF. The CDR3 DNA sequence: TGTGCCAGCAGCTTACCGTGGGACAGAGAAAGCACAGATACGCAGTATTTT.

V and J are TRBV5-1 and TRBJ2-1; D possibly corresponds to TRBD2 (5 bases). The CDR3 totals 13 residues. V lost 0 bases, J lost 15 bases, and 16 bases lay in between. CDR1 and CDR2 from the germline V gene are SGHRS and YFSETQ. In DNA, the CDR3 is TGCGCCAGCAGCTTGGACCCCCCGGGATTGAGGTTCTTC. Its translation: CASSLDPPGLRFF.

In its sample, this clonotype was seen many times. This sequence joins TRBV12-3 or TRBV12-4 and TRBJ2-4, with 12 bases lining up with TRBD2. The CDR3 is 17 residues long. With V trimmed by 7 bases and J by 8 bases, 15 bases remained unmatched. CDR3 sequence (DNA): TGTGCCAGCATCCCGGGGCTAGCGGGGGGGCATGGAGACATTCAGTACTTC. Translated: CASIPGLAGGHGDIQYF.

This clonotype was recorded many times. The J gene is TRBJ1-4, the V gene TRBV5-7; D remains ambiguous. Being an ORF, TRBV5-7 has a function that is uncertain. CDR3 size: 15 residues. Deletions cut 4 bases from V and 0 bases from J, with 10 bases between. The CDR3 protein is CASSHRRATNEKLFF. The CDR3 bases are TGTGCCAGCAGCCATAGACGAGCAACTAATGAAAAACTGTTTTTT.

Ten or more counts support this clonotype. The chain has TRBV7-6 and TRBJ1-1; tentative D call: TRBD1 (5 bases). V gave up 2 bases and J gave up 4 bases, with 17 bases separating them. The V gene's germline CDR1 is SGHVS and CDR2 FNYEAQ. CDR3 size: 16 residues. Here the CDR3 DNA reads TGTGCCAGCAGCTTAATCCCACCCGAAAGGGGCACTGAAGCTTTCTTT. It translates to CASSLIPPERGTEAFF.

This clonotype has a count of ten or more. The chain is built from TRBV7-6 and TRBJ2-7, with TRBD1 matching 7 bases. CDR1 SGHVS and CDR2 FNYEAQ come from the germline V gene. This CDR3 comprises 14 residues. Trimming cost V 5 bases and J 7 bases; bases outside gene matches: 11. The CDR3 protein is CASSPSRTGWEQYF. CDR3 bases: TGTGCCAGCAGCCCAAGTCGGACAGGATGGGAGCAGTACTTC.

This clonotype was seen at least ten times. The chain recombines TRBV5-1 with TRBJ1-2, with TRBD1 matching 8 bases. V was pared by 0 bases and J by 6 bases, with 7 bases of the junction left unmatched. The CDR3 is 15 amino acids. The V gene's germline CDR1 is SGHRS and CDR2 YFSETQ. CDR3 in amino acids: CASSLARTGFDGYTF. CDR3 nucleotides: TGCGCCAGCAGCTTGGCCCGGACAGGGTTCGATGGCTACACCTTC.

This clonotype was counted ten times or more. The chain joins TRBV5-1 to TRBJ1-2; D not resolved. CDR1 is SGHRS and CDR2 is YFSETQ in the germline V gene. This CDR3 has 16 residues. The ends were cut back, 3 bases at V and 6 bases at J, with 21 bases in the middle. Here the CDR3 DNA reads TGCGCCAGCAGCTCTCGACGCTTCTATAAAGACGATGGCTACACCTTC. This gives the protein CASSSRRFYKDDGYTF. The whole variable domain, filled in from reference TRBV5-1 and TRBJ1-2, reads KAGVTQTPRYLIKTRGQQVTLSCSPISGHRSVSWYQQTPGQGLQFLFEYFSETQRNKGNFPGRFSGRQFSNSRSEMNVSTLELGDSALYLCASSSRRFYKDDGYTFGSGTRLTVV.